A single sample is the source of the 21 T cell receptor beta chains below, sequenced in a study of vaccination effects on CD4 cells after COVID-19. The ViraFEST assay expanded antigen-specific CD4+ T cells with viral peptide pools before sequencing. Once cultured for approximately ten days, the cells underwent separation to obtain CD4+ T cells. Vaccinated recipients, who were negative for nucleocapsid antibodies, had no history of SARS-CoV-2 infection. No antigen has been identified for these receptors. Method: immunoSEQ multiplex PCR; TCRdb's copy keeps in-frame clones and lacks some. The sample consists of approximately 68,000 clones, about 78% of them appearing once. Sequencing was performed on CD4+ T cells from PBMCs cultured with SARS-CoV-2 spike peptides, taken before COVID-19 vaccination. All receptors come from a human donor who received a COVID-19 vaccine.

The CDR3 region is CAISGLQGGEQYV. The CDR3 DNA is TGTGCCATCAGTGGACTACAGGGGGGCGAGCAGTACGTC. This rearrangement joins TRBV10-3 to TRBJ2-7; 8 bases are a match to TRBD1. Germline V gene lookup returns CDR1 ENHRY and CDR2 SYGVKD. The CDR3 spans 13 residues. Trimming removed 4 bases from V and 6 bases from J; junction bases left unmatched: 5.

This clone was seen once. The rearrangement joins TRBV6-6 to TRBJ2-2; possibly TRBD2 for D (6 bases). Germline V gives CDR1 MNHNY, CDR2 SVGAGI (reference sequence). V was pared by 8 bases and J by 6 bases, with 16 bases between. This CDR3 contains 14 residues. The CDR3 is CASWGDPTPGELFF. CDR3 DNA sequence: TGTGCCAGCTGGGGGGACCCCACCCCCGGGGAGCTGTTTTTT.

DNA of the CDR3: TGCGCCAGCAGCCTGGCGACAGGGCAAGAGACCCAGTACTTC. This encodes CASSLATGQETQYF. This rearrangement joins TRBV5-1 to TRBJ2-5, with 7 bases that match TRBD1. Trimming removed 4 bases from V and 2 bases from J; junction bases left unmatched: 5. Germline V gene data show CDR1 as SGHRS and CDR2 as YFSETQ. The CDR3 is 14 amino acids.

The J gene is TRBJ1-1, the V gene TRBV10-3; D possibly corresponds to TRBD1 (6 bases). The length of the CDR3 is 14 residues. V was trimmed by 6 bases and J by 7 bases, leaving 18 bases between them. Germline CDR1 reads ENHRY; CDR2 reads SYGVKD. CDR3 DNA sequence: TGTGCCATCAGGGAAGCGGGGGGCGATGGTGAAGCTTTCTTT. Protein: CAIREAGGDGEAFF.

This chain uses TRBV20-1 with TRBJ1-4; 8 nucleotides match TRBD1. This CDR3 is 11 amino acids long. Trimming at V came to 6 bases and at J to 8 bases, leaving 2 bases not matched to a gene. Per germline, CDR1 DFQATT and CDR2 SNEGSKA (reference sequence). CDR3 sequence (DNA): TGCAGTGCACGGACAGGGGAAAAACTGTTTTTT. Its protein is CSARTGEKLFF.

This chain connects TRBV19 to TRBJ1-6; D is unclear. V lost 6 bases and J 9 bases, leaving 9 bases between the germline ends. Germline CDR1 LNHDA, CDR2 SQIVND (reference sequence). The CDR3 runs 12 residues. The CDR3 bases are TGTGCCAGTAGCCTTAACGGTTCACCCCTCCACTTT. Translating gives CASSLNGSPLHF.

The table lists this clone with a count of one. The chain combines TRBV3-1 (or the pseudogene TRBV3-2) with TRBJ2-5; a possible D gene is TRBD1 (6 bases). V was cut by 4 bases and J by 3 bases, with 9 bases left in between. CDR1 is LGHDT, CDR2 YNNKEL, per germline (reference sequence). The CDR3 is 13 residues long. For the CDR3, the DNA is TGTGCCAGCAGCCGATCAGGGGAAGAGACCCAGTACTTC. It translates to CASSRSGEETQYF.

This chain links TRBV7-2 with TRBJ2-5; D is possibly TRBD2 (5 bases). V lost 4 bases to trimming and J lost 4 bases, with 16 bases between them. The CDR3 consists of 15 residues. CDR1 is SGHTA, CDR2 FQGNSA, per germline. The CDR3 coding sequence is TGTGCCAGCAGCTCGAAGGACCGGGAAGGAGAGACCCAGTACTTC. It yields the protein CASSSKDREGETQYF.

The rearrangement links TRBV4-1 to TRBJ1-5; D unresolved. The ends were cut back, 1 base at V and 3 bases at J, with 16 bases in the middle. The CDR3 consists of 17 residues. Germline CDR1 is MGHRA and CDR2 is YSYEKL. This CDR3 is CASSQVFEATNNQPQHF. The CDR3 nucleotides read TGCGCCAGCAGCCAAGTCTTCGAGGCCACCAACAATCAGCCCCAGCATTTT.

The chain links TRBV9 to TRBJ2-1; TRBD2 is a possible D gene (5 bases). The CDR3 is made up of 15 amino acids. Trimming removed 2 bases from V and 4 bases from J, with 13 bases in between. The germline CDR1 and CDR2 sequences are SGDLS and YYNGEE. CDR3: CASSVQLGGYNEQFF. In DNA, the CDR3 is TGTGCCAGCAGCGTCCAACTAGGCGGGTACAATGAGCAGTTCTTC.

For the CDR3, the DNA is TGCGCCAGCAGTGGTGTCGGGGGCGTTTCAAAAGATACGCAGTATTTT. Residues: CASSGVGGVSKDTQYF. This chain uses TRBV10-2 with TRBJ2-3; D could derive from TRBD1 or TRBD2 (6 bases each). This CDR3 has 16 residues. The germline CDR1 and CDR2 sequences are WSHSY and SAAADI. V lost 4 bases and J 5 bases, leaving 19 bases between the germline ends.

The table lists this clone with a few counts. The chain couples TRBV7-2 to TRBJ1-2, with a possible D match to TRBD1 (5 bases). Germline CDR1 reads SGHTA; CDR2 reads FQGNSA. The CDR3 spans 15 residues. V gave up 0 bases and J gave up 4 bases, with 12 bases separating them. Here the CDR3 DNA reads TGTGCCAGCAGCTTAGCGCCAGGGATTGGCTATGGCTACACCTTC. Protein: CASSLAPGIGYGYTF.

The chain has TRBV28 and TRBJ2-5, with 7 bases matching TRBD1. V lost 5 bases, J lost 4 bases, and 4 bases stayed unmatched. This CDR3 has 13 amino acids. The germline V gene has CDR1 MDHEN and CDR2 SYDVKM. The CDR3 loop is CASSDAGGETQYF. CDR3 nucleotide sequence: TGTGCCAGCAGTGACGCAGGGGGAGAGACCCAGTACTTC.

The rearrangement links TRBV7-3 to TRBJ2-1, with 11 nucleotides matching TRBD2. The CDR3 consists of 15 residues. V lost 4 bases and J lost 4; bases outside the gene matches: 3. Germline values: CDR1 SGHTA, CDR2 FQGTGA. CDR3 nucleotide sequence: TGTGCCAGCAGCTCGGCTAGCGGGGGGTACAATGAGCAGTTCTTC. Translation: CASSSASGGYNEQFF. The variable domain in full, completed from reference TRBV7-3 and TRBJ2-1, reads GAGVSQTPSNKVTEKGKYVELRCDPISGHTALYWYRQSLGQGPEFLIYFQGTGAADDSGLPNDRFFAVRPEGSVSTLKIQRTERGDSAVYLCASSSASGGYNEQFFGPGTRLTVL.

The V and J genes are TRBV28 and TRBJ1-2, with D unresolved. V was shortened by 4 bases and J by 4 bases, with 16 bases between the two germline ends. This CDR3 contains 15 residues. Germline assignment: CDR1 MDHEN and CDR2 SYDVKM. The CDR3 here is CASSSIRDLSYGYTF. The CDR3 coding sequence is TGTGCCAGCAGTTCCATCCGTGATCTTTCCTATGGCTACACCTTC.

For the CDR3, the DNA is TGTGCCATCAGTGAGGCAGGGGGAAAGACCCAGTACTTC. It codes for CAISEAGGKTQYF. The chain has TRBV10-3 and TRBJ2-5, with 7 bases matching TRBD1. This CDR3 is built from 13 residues. V dropped 2 bases and J dropped 6; count of bases not matched to a gene: 3. CDR1 and CDR2 (germline): ENHRY, SYGVKD.

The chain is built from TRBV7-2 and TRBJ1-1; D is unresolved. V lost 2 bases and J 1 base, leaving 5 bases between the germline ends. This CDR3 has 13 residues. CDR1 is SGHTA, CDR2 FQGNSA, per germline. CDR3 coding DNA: TGTGCCAGCAGCTTAAATGGGAACACTGAAGCTTTCTTT. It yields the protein CASSLNGNTEAFF.

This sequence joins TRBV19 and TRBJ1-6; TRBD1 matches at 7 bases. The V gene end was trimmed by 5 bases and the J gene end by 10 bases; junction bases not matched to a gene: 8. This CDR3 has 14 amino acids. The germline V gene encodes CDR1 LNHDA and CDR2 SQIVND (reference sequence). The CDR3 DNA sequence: TGTGCCAGTAGTGAACAGGGGTCTTGGTCACCCCTCCACTTT. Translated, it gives CASSEQGSWSPLHF.

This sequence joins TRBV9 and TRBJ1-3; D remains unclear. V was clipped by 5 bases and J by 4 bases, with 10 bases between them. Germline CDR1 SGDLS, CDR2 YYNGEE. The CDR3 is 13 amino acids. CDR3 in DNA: TGTGCCAGCAGTCGGACCGTCGGAAACACCATATATTTT. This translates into CASSRTVGNTIYF.

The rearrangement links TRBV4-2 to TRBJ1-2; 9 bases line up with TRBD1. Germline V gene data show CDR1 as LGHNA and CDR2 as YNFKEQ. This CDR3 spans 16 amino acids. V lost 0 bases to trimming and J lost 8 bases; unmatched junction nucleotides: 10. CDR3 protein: CASSQDLTGGAWGYTF. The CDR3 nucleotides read TGTGCCAGCAGCCAAGATCTGACAGGGGGTGCTTGGGGCTACACCTTC.

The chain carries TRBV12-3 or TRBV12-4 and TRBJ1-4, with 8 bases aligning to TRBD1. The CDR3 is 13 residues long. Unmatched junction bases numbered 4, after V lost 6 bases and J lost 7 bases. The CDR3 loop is CASSTGGGEKLFF. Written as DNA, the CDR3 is TGTGCCAGCAGCACAGGGGGTGGTGAAAAACTGTTTTTT.